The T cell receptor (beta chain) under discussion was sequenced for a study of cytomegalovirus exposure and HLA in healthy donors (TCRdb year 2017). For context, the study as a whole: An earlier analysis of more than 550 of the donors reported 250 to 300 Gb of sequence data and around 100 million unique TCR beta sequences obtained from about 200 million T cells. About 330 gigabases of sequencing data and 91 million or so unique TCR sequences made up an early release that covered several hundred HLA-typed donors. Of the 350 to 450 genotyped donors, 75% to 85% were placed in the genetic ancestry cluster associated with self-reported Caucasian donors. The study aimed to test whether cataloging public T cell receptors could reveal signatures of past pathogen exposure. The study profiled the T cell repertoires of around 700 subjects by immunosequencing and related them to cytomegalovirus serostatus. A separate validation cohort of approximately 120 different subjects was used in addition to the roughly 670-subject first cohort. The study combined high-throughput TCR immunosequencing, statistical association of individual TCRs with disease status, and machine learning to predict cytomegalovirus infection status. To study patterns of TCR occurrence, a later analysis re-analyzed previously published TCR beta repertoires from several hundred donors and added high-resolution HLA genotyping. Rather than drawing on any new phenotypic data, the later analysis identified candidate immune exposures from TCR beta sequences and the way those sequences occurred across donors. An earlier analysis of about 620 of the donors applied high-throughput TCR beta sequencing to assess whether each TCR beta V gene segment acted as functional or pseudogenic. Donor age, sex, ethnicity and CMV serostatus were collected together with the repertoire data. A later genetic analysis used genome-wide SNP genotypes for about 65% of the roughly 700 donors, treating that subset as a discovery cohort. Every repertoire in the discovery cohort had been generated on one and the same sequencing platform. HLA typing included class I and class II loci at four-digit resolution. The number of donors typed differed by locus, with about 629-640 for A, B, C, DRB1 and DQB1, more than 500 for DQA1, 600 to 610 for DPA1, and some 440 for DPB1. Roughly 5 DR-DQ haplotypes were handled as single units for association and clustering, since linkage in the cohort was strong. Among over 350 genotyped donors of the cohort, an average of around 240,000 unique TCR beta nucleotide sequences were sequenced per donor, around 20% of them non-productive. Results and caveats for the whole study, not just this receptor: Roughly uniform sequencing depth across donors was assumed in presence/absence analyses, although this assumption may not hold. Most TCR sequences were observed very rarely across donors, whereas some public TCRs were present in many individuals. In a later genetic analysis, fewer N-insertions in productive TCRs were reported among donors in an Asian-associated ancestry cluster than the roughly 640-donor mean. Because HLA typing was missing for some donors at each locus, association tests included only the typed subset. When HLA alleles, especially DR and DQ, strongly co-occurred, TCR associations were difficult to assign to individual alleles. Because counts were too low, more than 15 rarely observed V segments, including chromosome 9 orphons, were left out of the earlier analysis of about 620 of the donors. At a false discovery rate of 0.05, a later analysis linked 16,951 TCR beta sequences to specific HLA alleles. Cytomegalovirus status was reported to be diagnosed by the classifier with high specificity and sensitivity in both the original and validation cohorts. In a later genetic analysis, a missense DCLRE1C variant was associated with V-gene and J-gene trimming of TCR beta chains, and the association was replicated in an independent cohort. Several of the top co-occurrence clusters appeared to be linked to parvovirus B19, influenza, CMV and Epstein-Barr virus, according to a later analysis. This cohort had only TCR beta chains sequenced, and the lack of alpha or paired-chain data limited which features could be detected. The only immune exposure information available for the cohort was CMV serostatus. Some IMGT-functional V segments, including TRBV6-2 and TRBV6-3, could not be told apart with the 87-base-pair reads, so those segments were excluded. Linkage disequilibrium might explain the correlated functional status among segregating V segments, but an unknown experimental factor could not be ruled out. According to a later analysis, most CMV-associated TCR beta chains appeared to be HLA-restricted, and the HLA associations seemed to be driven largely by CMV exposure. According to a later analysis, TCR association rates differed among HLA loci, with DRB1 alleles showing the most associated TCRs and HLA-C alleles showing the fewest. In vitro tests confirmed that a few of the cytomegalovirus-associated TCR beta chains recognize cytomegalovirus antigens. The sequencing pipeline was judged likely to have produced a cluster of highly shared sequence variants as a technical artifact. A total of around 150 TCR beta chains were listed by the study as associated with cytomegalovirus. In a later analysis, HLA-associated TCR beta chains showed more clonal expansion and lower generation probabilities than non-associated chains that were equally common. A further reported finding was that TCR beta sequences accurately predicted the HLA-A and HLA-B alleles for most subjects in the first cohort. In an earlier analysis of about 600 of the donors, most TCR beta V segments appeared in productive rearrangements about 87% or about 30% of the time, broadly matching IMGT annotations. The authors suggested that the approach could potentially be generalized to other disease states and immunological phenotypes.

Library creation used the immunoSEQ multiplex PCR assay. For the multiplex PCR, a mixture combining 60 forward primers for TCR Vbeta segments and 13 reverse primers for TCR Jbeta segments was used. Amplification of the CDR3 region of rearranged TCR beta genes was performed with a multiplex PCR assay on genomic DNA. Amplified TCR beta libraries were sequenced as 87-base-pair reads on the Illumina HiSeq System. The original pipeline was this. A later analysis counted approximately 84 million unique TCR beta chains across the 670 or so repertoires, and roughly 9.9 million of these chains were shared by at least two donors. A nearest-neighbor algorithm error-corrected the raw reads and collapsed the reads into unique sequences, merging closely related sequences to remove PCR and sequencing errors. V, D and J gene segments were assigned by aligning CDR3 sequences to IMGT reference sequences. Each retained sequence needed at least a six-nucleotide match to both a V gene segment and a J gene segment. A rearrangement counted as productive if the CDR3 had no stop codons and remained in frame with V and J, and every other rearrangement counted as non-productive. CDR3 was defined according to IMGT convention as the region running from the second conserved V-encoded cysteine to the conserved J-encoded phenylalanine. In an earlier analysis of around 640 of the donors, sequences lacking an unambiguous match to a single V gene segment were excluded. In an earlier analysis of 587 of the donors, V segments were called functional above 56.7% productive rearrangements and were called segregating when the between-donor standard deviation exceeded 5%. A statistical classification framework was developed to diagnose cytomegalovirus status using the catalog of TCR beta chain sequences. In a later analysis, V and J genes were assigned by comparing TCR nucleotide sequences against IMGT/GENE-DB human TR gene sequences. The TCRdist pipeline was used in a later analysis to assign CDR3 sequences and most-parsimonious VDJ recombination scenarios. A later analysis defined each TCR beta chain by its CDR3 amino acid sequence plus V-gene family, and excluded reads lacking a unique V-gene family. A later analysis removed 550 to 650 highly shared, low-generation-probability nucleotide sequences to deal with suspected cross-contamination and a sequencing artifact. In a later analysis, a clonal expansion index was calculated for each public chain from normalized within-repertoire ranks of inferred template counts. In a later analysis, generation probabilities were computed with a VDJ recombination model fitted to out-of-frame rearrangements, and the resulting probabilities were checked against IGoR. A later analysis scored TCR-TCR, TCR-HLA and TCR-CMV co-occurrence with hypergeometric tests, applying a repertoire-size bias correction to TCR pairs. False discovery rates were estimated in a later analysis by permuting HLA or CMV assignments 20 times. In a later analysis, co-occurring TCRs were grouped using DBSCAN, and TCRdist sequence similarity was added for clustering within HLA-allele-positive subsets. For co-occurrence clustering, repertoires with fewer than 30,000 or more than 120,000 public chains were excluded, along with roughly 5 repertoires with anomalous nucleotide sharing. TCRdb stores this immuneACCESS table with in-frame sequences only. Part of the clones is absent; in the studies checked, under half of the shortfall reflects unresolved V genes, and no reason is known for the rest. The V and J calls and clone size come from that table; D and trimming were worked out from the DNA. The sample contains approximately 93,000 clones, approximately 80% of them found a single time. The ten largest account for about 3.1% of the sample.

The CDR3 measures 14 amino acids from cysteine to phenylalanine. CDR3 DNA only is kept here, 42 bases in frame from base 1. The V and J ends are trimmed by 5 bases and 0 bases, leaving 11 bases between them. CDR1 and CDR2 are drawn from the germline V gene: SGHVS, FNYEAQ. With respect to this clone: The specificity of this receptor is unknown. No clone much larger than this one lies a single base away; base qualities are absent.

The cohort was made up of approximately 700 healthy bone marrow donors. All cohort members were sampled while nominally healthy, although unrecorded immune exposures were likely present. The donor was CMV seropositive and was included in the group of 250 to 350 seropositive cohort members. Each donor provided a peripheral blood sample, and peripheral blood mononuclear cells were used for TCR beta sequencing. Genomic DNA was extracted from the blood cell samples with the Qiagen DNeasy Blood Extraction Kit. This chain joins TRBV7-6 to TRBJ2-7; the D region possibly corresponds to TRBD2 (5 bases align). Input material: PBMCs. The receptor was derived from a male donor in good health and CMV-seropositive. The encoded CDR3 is CASSTSGYSYEQYF. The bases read TGTGCCAGCAGCACTTCGGGATACTCCTACGAGCAGTACTTC. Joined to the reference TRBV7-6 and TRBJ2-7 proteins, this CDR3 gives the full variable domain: GAGVSQSPRYKVTKRGQDVALRCDPISGHVSLYWYRQALGQGPEFLTYFNYEAQQDKSGLPNDRFSAERPEGSISTLTIQRTEQRDSAMYRCASSTSGYSYEQYFGPGTRLTVT.